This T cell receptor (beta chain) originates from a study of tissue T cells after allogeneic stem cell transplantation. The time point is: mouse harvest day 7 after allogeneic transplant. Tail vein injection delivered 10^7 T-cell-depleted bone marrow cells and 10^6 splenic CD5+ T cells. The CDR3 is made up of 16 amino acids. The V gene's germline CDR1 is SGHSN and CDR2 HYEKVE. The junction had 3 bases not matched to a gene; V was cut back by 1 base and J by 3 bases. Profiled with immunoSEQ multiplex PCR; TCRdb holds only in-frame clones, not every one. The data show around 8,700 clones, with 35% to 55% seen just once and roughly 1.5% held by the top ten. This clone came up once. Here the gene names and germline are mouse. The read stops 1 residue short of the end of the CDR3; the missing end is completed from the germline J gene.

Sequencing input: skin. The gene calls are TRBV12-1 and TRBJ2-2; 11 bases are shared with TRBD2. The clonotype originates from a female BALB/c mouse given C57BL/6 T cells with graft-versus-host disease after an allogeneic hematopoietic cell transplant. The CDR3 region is CASSLLGGRDTGQLYF. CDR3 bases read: TGTGCCAGCTCTCTACTGGGGGGGCGGGACACCGGGCAGCTCTAC.